This T cell receptor beta chain was profiled in a study of T cell responses to AZD1222 COVID-19 vaccine. As to this clone: Antigen: not known.

The germline gives CDR1 KGHSH, CDR2 LQKENI. V lost 6 bases and J lost 0; bases outside the gene matches: 5. This CDR3 is 15 amino acids long. Sequenced by immunoSEQ multiplex PCR; TCRdb stores in-frame clones only, minus some. The repertoire holds more than 95,000 clones, with over 75% as singletons. Study-wide results and caveats: With two AZD1222 doses given, Spike-specific TCR breadth and depth both rose. Nearly half of spike-specific TCRs reportedly target unmutated variant regions. Among the donors, most were white British and more were female, and clonal diversity was possibly underestimated.

The chain joins TRBV18 to TRBJ2-4, with 7 nucleotides matching TRBD1. This clonotype originated in an adult in good health. The material was peripheral blood, obtained on day 0 of AZD1222 vaccination. CDR3 amino acids: CASSRQGLAKNIQYF. In nucleotides, the CDR3 is TGTGCCAGCTCGCGACAGGGCCTAGCCAAAAACATTCAGTACTTC.